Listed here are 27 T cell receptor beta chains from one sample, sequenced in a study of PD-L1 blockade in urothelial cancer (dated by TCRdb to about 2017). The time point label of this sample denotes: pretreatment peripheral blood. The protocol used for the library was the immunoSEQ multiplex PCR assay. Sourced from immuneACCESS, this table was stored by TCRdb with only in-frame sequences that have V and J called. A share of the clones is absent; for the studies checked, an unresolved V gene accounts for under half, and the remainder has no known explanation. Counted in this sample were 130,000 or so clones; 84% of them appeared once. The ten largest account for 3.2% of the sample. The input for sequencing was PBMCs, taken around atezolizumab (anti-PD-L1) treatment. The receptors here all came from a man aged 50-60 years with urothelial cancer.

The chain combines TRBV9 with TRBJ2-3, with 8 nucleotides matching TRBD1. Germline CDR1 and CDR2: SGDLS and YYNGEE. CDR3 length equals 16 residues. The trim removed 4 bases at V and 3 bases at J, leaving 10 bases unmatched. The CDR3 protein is CASSFSGQGITDTQYF. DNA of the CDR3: TGTGCCAGCAGCTTTTCCGGACAGGGTATAACAGATACGCAGTATTTT.

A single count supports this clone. The CDR3 coding sequence is TGCGCCAGCAGCCGGGAGGAGGCTGGGGTCTACGAGCAGTACTTC. Translating it yields CASSREEAGVYEQYF. The chain has TRBV4-1 and TRBJ2-7, with D tentatively TRBD2 (6 bases). Germline assignment: CDR1 MGHRA and CDR2 YSYEKL. V lost 4 bases, J lost 3 bases, and 16 bases lay in between. CDR3 length: 15 amino acids.

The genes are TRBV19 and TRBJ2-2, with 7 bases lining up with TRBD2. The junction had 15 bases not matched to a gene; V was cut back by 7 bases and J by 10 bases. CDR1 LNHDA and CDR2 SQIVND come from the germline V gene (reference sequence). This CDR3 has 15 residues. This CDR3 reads CASTSGTTTSVELFF. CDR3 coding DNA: TGTGCCAGTACTTCAGGGACTACCACTTCAGTGGAGCTGTTTTTT. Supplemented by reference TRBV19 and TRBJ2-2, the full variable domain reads DGGITQSPKYLFRKEGQNVTLSCEQNLNHDAMYWYRQDPGQGLRLIYYSQIVNDFQKGDIAEGYSVSREKKESFPLTVTSAQKNPTAFYLCASTSGTTTSVELFFGEGSRLTVL.

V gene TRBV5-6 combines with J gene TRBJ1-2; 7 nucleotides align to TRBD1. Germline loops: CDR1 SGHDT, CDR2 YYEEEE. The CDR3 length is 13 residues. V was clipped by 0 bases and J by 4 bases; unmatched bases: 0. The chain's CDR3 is CASSLEGAYGYTF. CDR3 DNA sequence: TGTGCCAGCAGCTTGGAGGGGGCCTATGGCTACACCTTC. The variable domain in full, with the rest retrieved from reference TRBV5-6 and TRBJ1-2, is DAGVTQSPTHLIKTRGQQVTLRCSPKSGHDTVSWYQQALGQGPQFIFQYYEEEERQRGNFPDRFSGHQFPNYSSELNVNALLLGDSALYLCASSLEGAYGYTFGSGTRLTVV.

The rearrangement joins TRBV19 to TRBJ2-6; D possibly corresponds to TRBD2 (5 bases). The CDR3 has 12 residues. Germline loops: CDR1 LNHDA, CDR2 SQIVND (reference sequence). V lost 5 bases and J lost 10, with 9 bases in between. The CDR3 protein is CASSEGENVLTF. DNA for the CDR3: TGTGCCAGTAGTGAGGGCGAGAACGTCCTGACTTTC.

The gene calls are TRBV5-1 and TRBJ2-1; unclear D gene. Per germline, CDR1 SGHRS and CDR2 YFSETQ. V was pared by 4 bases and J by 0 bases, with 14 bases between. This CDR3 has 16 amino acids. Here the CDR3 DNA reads TGCGCCAGCAGCCCCGTCGGTCGGAGCTCCTACAATGAGCAGTTCTTC. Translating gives CASSPVGRSSYNEQFF.

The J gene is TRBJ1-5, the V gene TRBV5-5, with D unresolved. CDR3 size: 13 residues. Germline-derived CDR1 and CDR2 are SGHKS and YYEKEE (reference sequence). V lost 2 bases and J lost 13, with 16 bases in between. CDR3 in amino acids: CASSFSGSEVQHF. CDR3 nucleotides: TGTGCCAGCAGCTTCTCCGGGAGTGAAGTACAGCATTTT.

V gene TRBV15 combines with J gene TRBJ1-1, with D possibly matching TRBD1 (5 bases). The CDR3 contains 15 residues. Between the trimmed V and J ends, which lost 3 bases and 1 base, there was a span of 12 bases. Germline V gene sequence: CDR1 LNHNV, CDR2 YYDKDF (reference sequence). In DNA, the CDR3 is TGTGCCACCAGCAGTGGCCAAACAGGGAACACTGAAGCTTTCTTT. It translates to CATSSGQTGNTEAFF. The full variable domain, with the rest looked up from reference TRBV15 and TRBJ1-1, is DAMVIQNPRYQVTQFGKPVTLSCSQTLNHNVMYWYQQKSSQAPKLLFHYYDKDFNNEADTPDNFQSRRPNTSFCFLDIRSPGLGDTAMYLCATSSGQTGNTEAFFGQGTRLTVV.

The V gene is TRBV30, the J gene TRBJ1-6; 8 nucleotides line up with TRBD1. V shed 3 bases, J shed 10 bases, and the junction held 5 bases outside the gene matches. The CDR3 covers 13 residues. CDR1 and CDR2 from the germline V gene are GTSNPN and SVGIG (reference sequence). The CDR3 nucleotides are TGTGCCTGGAGGTACAGGGGGACCTCACCCCTCCACTTT. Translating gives CAWRYRGTSPLHF.

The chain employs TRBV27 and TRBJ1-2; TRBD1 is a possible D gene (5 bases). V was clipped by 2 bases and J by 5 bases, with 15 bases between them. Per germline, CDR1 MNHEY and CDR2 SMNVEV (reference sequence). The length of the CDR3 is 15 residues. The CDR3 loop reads CASSLGLGREYGYTF. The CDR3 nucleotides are TGTGCCAGCAGTTTAGGCCTCGGCAGGGAATATGGCTACACCTTC.

This CDR3 reads CASSMFVGRNEQFF. In nucleotides, the CDR3 is TGTGCCAGTAGTATGTTCGTGGGGAGGAATGAGCAGTTCTTC. The chain uses TRBV19 and TRBJ2-1, with D perhaps matching TRBD2 (6 bases). Between the trimmed V and J ends, which lost 3 bases and 7 bases, there was a span of 13 bases. Germline V CDR1 and CDR2: LNHDA, SQIVND (reference sequence). This CDR3 contains 14 residues.

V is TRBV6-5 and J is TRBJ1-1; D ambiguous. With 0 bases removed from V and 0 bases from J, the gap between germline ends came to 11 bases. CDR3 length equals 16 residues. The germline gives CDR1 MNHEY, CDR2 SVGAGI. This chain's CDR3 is CASSYSLQIMNTEAFF. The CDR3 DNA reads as TGTGCCAGCAGTTACTCCTTGCAGATTATGAACACTGAAGCTTTCTTT.

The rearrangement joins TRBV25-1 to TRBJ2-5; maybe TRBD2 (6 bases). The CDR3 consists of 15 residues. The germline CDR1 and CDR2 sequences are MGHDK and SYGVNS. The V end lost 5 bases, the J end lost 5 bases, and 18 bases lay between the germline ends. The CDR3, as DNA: TGTGCCAGCAGTCTTTACGGGGGAGCGCGGGAGACCCAGTACTTC. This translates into CASSLYGGARETQYF.

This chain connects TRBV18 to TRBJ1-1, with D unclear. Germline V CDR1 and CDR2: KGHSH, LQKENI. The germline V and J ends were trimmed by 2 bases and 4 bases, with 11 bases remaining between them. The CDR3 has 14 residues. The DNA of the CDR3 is TGTGCCAGCTCACCAAAAACAGATCCCACTGAAGCTTTCTTT. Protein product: CASSPKTDPTEAFF.

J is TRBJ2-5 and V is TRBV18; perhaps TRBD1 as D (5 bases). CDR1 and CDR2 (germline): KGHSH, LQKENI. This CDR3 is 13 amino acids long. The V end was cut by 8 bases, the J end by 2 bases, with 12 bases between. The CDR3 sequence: CASLLTAQETQYF. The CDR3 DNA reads TGTGCCAGCCTTTTGACAGCACAAGAGACCCAGTACTTC. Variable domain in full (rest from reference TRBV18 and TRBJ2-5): NAGVMQNPRHLVRRRGQEARLRCSPMKGHSHVYWYRQLPEEGLKFMVYLQKENIIDESGMPKERFSAEFPKEGPSILRIQQVVRGDSAAYFCASLLTAQETQYFGPGTRLLVL.

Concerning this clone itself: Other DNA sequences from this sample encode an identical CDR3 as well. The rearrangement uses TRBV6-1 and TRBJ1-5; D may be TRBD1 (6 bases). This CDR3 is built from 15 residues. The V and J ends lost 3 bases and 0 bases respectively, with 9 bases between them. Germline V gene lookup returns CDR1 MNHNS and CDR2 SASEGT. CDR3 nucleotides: TGTGCCAGCAGTGAGACAGGTTATAGCAATCAGCCCCAGCATTTT. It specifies CASSETGYSNQPQHF.

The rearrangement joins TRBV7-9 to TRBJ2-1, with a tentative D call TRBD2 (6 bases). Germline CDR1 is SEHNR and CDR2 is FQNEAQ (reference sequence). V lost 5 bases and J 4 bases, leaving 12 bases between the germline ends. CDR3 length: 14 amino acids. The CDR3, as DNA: TGTGCCAGCAGCCCCCGGACTAATTACAATGAGCAGTTCTTC. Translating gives CASSPRTNYNEQFF.

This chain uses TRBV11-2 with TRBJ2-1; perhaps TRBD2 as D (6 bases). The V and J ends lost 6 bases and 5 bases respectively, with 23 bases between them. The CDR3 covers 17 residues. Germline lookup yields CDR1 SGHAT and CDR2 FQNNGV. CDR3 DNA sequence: TGTGCCAGCAGTTCTAGCGTGAGTCTGGGGTTAGACAATGAGCAGTTCTTC. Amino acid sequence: CASSSSVSLGLDNEQFF.

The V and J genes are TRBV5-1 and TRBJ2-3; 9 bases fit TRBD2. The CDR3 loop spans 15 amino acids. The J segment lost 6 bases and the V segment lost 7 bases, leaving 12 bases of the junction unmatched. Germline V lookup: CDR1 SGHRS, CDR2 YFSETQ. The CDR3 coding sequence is TGCGCCAGCTCCCCCCAGGCGGGAGGGAGGGATACGCAGTATTTT. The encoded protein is CASSPQAGGRDTQYF.

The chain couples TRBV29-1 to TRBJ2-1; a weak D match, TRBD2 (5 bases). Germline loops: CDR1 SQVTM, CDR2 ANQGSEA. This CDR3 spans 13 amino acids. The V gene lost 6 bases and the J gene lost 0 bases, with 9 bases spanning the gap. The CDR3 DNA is TGCAGCGTCGGGCTAGCCTCCTACAATGAGCAGTTCTTC. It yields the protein CSVGLASYNEQFF.

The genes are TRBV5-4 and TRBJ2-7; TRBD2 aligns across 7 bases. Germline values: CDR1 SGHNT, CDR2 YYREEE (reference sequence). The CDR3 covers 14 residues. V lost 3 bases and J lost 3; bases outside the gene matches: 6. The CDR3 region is CASSSRGDLYEQYF. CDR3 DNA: TGTGCCAGCAGCTCCCGGGGGGACCTCTACGAGCAGTACTTC.

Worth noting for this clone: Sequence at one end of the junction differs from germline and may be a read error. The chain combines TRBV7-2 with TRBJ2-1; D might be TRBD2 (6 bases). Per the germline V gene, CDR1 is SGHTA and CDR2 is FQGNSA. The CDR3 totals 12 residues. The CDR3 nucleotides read TGTGCCAGCAGCTTCTCGACTAGTAGGATTCTCTTC. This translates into CASSFSTSRILF.

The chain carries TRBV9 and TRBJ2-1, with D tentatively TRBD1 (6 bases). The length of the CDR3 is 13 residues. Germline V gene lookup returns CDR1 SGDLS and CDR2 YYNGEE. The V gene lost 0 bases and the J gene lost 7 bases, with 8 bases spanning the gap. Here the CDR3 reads CASSVGRGNEQFF. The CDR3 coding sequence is TGTGCCAGCAGCGTAGGCAGGGGAAATGAGCAGTTCTTC.

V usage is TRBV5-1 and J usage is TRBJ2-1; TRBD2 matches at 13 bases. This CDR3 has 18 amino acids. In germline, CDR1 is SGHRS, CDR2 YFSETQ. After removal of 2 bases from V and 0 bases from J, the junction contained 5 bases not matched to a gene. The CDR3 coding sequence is TGCGCCAGCAGCTTACTAGCGGGAGGGGTTGGCTCCTACAATGAGCAGTTCTTC. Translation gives CASSLLAGGVGSYNEQFF.

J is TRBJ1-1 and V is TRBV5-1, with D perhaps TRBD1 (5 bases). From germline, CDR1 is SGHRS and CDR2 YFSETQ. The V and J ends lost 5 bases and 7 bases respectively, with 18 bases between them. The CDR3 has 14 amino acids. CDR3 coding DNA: TGCGCCAGCAGGCCCGGGGGATTGGACGGTGAAGCTTTCTTT. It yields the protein CASRPGGLDGEAFF.

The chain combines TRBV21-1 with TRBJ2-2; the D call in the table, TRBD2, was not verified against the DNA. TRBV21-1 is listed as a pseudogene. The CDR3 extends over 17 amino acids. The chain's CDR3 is CASSKGREGRGTGELFF. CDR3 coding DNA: TGTGCCAGCAGCAAAGGGCGGGAGGGCCGAGGCACCGGGGAGCTGTTTTTT.

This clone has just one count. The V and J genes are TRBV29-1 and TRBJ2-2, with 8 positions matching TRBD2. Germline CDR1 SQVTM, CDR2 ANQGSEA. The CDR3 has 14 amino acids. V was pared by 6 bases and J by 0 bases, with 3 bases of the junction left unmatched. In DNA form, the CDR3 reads TGCAGCGTAGCGGGAGAGTCGAACACCGGGGAGCTGTTTTTT. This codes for CSVAGESNTGELFF.